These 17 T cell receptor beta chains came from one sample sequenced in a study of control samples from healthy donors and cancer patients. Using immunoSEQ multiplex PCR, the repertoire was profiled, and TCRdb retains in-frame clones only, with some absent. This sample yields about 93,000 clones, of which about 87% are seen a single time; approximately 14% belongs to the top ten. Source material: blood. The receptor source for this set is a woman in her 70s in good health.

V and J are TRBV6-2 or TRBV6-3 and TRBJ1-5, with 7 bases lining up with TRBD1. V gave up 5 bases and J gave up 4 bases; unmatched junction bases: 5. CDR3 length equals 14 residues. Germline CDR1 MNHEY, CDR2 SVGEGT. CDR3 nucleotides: TGTGCCAGCAGTACCGGGACAGAGAATCAGCCCCAGCATTTT. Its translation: CASSTGTENQPQHF.

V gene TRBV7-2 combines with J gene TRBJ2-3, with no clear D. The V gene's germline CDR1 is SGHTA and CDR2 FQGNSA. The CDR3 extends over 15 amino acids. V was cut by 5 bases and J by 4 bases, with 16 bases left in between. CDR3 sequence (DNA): TGTGCCAGCAGCGTACGTTTAGATTTCGCAGATACGCAGTATTTT. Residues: CASSVRLDFADTQYF.

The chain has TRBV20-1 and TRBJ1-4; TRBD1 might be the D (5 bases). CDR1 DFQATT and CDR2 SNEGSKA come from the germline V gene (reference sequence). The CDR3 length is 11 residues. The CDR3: CRGGDNEKLFF. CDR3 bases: TGCAGGGGGGGGGATAATGAAAAACTGTTTTTT.

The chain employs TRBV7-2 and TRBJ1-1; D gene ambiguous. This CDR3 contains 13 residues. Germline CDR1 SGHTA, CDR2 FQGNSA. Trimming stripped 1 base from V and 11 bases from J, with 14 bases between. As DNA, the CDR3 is TGTGCCAGCAGCTTAGAGCACAGAAGGTGGGCTTTCTTT. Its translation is CASSLEHRRWAFF.

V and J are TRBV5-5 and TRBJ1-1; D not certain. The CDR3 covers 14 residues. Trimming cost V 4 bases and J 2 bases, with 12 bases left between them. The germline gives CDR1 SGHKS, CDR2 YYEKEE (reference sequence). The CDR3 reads CASSVTLVNTEAFF. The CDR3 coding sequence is TGTGCCAGCAGCGTAACTCTAGTTAACACTGAAGCTTTCTTT.

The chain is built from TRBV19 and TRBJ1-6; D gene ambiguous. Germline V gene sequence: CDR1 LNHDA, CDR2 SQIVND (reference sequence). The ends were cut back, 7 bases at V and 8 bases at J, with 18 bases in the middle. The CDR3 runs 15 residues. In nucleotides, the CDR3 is TGTGCCAGTATGGCCTGGGGAATTGTATATTCACCCCTCCACTTT. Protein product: CASMAWGIVYSPLHF.

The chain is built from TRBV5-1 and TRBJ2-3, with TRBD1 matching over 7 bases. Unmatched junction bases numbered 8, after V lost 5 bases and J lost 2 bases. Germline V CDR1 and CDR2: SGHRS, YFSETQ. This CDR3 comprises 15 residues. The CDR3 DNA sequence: TGCGCCAGCAGTGCTCAGGGACAGCACACAGATACGCAGTATTTT. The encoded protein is CASSAQGQHTDTQYF.

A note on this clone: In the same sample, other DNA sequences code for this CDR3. In nucleotides, the CDR3 is TGTGCCAGTAATTTTCCGGGACAGAATAACTATGGCTACACCTTC. Its translation is CASNFPGQNNYGYTF. The rearrangement uses TRBV19 and TRBJ1-2; 7 bases are a match to TRBD1. CDR3 size: 15 residues. Trimming cost V 7 bases and J 1 base; bases outside gene matches: 9. CDR1 and CDR2 (germline): LNHDA, SQIVND (reference sequence).

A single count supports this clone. CDR3 bases: TGTGCCAGCAGCTCCCGGGACAGGGACACCGGGGAGCTGTTTTTT. It encodes CASSSRDRDTGELFF. This chain connects TRBV13 to TRBJ2-2; 9 nucleotides line up with TRBD1. This CDR3 region has 15 residues. CDR1 PRHDT and CDR2 FYEKMQ come from the germline V gene (reference sequence). After removal of 4 bases from V and 3 bases from J, the junction contained 3 bases not matched to a gene.

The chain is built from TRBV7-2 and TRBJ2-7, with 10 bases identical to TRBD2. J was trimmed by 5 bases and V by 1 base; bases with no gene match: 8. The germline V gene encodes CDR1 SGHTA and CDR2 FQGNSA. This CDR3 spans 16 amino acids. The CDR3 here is CASSLDPSGSVDEQYF. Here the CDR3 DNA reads TGTGCCAGCAGCTTAGACCCTAGCGGGAGTGTCGACGAGCAGTACTTC.

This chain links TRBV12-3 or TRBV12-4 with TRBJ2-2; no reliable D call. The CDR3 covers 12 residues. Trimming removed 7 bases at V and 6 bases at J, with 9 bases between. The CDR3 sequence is CASNLDSGELFF. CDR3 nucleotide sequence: TGTGCCAGCAACCTCGACTCCGGGGAGCTGTTTTTT.

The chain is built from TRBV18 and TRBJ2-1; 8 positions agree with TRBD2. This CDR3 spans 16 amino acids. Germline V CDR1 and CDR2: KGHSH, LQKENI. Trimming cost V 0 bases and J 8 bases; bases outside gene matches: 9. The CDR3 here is CASSPPWTAGGDEQFF. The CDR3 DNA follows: TGTGCCAGCTCACCACCGTGGACGGCGGGAGGCGATGAGCAGTTCTTC.

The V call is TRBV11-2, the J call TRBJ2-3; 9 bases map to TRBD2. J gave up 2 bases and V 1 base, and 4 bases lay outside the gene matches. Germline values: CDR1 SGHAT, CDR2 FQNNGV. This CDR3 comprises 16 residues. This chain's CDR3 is CASSLASSGVTDTQYF. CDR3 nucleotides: TGTGCCAGCAGCTTAGCTTCTAGCGGGGTCACAGATACGCAGTATTTT.

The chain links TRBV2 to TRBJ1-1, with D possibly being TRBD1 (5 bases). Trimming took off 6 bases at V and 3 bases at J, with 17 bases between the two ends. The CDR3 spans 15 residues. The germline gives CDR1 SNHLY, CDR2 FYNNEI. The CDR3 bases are TGTGCCAGCAGCCGTTCTGCGGGGGGATACACTGAAGCTTTCTTT. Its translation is CASSRSAGGYTEAFF.

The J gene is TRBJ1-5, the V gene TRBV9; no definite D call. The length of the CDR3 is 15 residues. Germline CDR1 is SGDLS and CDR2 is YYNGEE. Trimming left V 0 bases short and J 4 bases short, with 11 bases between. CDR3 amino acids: CASSVEQTKNQPQHF. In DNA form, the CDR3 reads TGTGCCAGCAGCGTAGAACAGACGAAGAATCAGCCCCAGCATTTT.

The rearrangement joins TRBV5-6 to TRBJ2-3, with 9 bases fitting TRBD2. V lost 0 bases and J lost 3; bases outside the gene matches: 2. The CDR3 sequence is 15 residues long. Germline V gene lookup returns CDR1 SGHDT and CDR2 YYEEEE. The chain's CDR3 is CASSLVAGVTDTQYF. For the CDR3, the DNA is TGTGCCAGCAGCTTGGTAGCGGGAGTGACAGATACGCAGTATTTT.

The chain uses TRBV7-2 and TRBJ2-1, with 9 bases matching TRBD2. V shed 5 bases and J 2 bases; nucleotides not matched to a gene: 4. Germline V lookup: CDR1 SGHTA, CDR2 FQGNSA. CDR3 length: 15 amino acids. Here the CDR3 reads CASSGGRAPYNEQFF. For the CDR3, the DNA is TGTGCCAGCAGCGGCGGGAGGGCCCCCTACAATGAGCAGTTCTTC.